These 14 T cell receptor beta chains share one sample of origin, sequenced in a study of cytomegalovirus exposure and HLA in healthy donors. Both 60 Vbeta primers and 13 Jbeta primers went into the PCR. Produced via immunoSEQ multiplex PCR; TCRdb's table is partial and in-frame only. Of about 150,000 clones in the sample, over 60% were seen once. Sequencing used PBMCs. The receptors here all came from a woman younger than 45 in good health and CMV-seropositive.

J is TRBJ2-2 and V is TRBV5-1, with D possibly TRBD2 on 6 matching bases. Germline-derived CDR1 and CDR2 are SGHRS and YFSETQ. V was trimmed by 1 base and J by 6 bases, leaving 19 bases between them. The CDR3 totals 17 residues. CDR3: CASSLFGSGVWAGELFF. The CDR3 nucleotides are TGCGCCAGCAGCTTGTTCGGGAGCGGCGTTTGGGCCGGGGAGCTGTTTTTT.

The chain uses TRBV28 and TRBJ2-7; D is perhaps TRBD1 (5 bases). The CDR3 runs to 15 residues. The ends were cut back, 6 bases at V and 3 bases at J, with 18 bases in the middle. The V gene's germline CDR1 is MDHEN and CDR2 SYDVKM. In nucleotides, the CDR3 is TGTGCCAGCAGGCGCCATGGTATAGGGGTCTACGAGCAGTACTTC. Residues: CASRRHGIGVYEQYF.

Written as DNA, the CDR3 is TGTGCCAGCAGCTCATTGTTGGGCAGGGCAGTCTACGAGCAGTACTTC. This translates into CASSSLLGRAVYEQYF. V and J are TRBV11-2 and TRBJ2-7, with D perhaps TRBD1 (5 bases). Trimming took off 4 bases at V and 3 bases at J, with 19 bases between the two ends. This CDR3 region has 16 residues. Per germline, CDR1 SGHAT and CDR2 FQNNGV.

DNA for the CDR3: TGTGCCAGCAGTTACTCTCCAGGGGTCCGAGACACCATATATTTT. This encodes CASSYSPGVRDTIYF. J is TRBJ1-3 and V is TRBV6-5, with D possibly matching TRBD1 (6 bases). The CDR3 has 15 residues. Germline V CDR1 and CDR2: MNHEY, SVGAGI. V was pared by 0 bases and J by 8 bases, with 14 bases between.

This clone turned up a few times. This chain uses TRBV19 with TRBJ1-4; 10 bases line up with TRBD1. The ends lost 7 bases at V and 8 bases at J; junction bases unmatched: 13. Germline CDR1 LNHDA, CDR2 SQIVND (reference sequence). This CDR3 spans 16 amino acids. CDR3 sequence reads: CASKEIATGGKEKLFF. The CDR3 bases are TGTGCCAGTAAAGAAATTGCGACAGGGGGCAAAGAAAAACTGTTTTTT.

Only a few counts were recorded for this clone. This sequence joins TRBV18 and TRBJ1-1, with D uncertain. Germline V gene data show CDR1 as KGHSH and CDR2 as LQKENI. V was shortened by 2 bases and J by 4 bases, with 8 bases between the two germline ends. This CDR3 is built from 13 residues. The CDR3: CASSPILGTEAFF. CDR3 in DNA: TGTGCCAGCTCACCAATTCTAGGCACTGAAGCTTTCTTT. Using reference TRBV18 and TRBJ1-1 for the parts outside the CDR3, the full variable domain is NAGVMQNPRHLVRRRGQEARLRCSPMKGHSHVYWYRQLPEEGLKFMVYLQKENIIDESGMPKERFSAEFPKEGPSILRIQQVVRGDSAAYFCASSPILGTEAFFGQGTRLTVV.

This chain connects TRBV7-9 to TRBJ2-2; 8 bases map to TRBD1. This CDR3 spans 16 amino acids. The germline gives CDR1 SEHNR, CDR2 FQNEAQ (reference sequence). The V gene end was trimmed by 1 base and the J gene end by 6 bases; junction bases not matched to a gene: 7. The CDR3 sequence is CASSLGSRGLSGELFF. The CDR3, as DNA: TGTGCCAGCAGCTTAGGTTCCAGGGGGCTATCCGGGGAGCTGTTTTTT.

The chain carries TRBV2 and TRBJ2-7; the match to TRBD2 covers 8 bases. V gave up 1 base and J gave up 6 bases; unmatched junction bases: 8. Germline CDR1 and CDR2: SNHLY and FYNNEI. There are 15 residues in the CDR3. CDR3: CASSEGRGLAGEQYF. CDR3 DNA: TGTGCCAGCAGTGAAGGACGAGGACTAGCAGGCGAGCAGTACTTC.

The chain combines TRBV27 with TRBJ2-1, with D tentatively TRBD1 (6 bases). Trimming took 3 bases from V and 6 from J, leaving 12 bases between them. CDR1 and CDR2 (germline): MNHEY, SMNVEV (reference sequence). The length of the CDR3 is 14 residues. The CDR3 sequence: CASSFWGPGNEQFF. CDR3 DNA sequence: TGTGCCAGCAGTTTTTGGGGGCCTGGCAATGAGCAGTTCTTC.

The chain couples TRBV6-1 to TRBJ2-1; 8 bases map to TRBD2. Germline V lookup: CDR1 MNHNS, CDR2 SASEGT. This CDR3 contains 17 residues. J was trimmed by 2 bases and V by 4 bases; bases with no gene match: 10. The CDR3 loop reads CASSGLISGGPYNEQFF. The CDR3 DNA reads TGTGCCAGCAGTGGTTTAATATCGGGGGGGCCCTACAATGAGCAGTTCTTC.

This clone was seen just once. V is TRBV7-8 and J is TRBJ2-5; possibly TRBD2 for D (6 bases). V lost 2 bases to trimming and J lost 4 bases, with 17 bases between them. Germline loops: CDR1 SGHVS, CDR2 FQNEAQ. The CDR3 has 16 residues. DNA for the CDR3: TGTGCCAGCAGCTTAACCCTTTCCGGGGGTTCAGAGACCCAGTACTTC. As protein: CASSLTLSGGSETQYF.

CDR3 DNA: TGTGCCAGCAGCCACGCGGGGGGGATGAATGAGCAGTTCTTC. Translating gives CASSHAGGMNEQFF. The J gene is TRBJ2-1, the V gene TRBV7-3, with 9 bases lining up with TRBD2. Losses at the gene ends were 5 bases for V and 7 bases for J; bases not matched to a gene: 6. Germline values: CDR1 SGHTA, CDR2 FQGTGA. CDR3 length: 14 residues.

J is TRBJ2-7 and V is TRBV7-6, with 9 nucleotides matching TRBD2. Trimming at V came to 5 bases and at J to 4 bases, leaving 6 bases not matched to a gene. The CDR3 is made up of 14 amino acids. Per the germline V gene, CDR1 is SGHVS and CDR2 is FNYEAQ. The CDR3 protein is CASSPGRGGYEQYF. In DNA form, the CDR3 reads TGTGCCAGCAGCCCCGGGCGGGGGGGGTACGAGCAGTACTTC.

This chain connects TRBV6-6 to TRBJ2-7; TRBD2 is a possible D gene (6 bases). This CDR3 contains 14 residues. Germline V gene data show CDR1 as MNHNY and CDR2 as SVGAGI (reference sequence). Trimming left V 6 bases short and J 1 base short, with 13 bases between. CDR3 residues: CASSLEEGSYEQYF. As DNA, the CDR3 is TGTGCCAGCAGCCTAGAGGAGGGGTCCTACGAGCAGTACTTC.